This paragraph covers one T cell receptor (beta chain) sequence. Its antigen is as yet unknown. This entry comes from a study of post-analysis software for immune sequencing data. Presence of unique molecular identifiers characterized the TCR beta cDNA libraries. Input of roughly 1 to 11 million T cells yielded a few hundred thousand cDNA molecules. TCRdb reprocessed the PCR reads with MiXCR, giving one entry per CDR3 protein. The sample records about 380,000 distinct CDR3 sequences, around a third being singletons. Points from the study as a whole: The five TRBV segments detected at higher frequency in patients than in controls included TRBV5-6, TRBV5-1 and TRBV20-1. Significantly lower normalized Chao1 diversity was seen in multiple sclerosis patients than in controls.

Germline values: CDR1 LGHNA, CDR2 YNFKEQ. The CDR3 runs to 15 residues. The ends were cut back, 0 bases at V and 3 bases at J, with 12 bases in the middle. The origin of this receptor is a girl aged 5-17 years with multiple sclerosis. Material for sequencing was blood. The chain links TRBV4-2 to TRBJ2-7; the D gene is possibly TRBD1 (6 bases). The CDR3 protein is CASSQEAQGIYEQYF. The CDR3 nucleotides read TGTGCCAGCAGCCAAGAAGCCCAGGGGATCTACGAGCAGTACTTC.